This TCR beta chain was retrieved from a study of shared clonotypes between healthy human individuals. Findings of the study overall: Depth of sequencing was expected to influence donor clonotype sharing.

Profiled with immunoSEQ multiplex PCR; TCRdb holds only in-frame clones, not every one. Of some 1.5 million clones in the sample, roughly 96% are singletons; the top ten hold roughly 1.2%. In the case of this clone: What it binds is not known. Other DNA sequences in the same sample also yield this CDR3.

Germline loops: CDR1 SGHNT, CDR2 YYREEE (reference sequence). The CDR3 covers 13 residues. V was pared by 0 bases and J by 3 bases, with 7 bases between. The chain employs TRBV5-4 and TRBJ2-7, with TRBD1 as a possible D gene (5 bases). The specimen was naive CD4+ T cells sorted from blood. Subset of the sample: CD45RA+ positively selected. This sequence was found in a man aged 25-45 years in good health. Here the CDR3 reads CASSLGQSYEQYF. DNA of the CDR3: TGTGCCAGCAGCTTGGGACAGAGCTACGAGCAGTACTTC.